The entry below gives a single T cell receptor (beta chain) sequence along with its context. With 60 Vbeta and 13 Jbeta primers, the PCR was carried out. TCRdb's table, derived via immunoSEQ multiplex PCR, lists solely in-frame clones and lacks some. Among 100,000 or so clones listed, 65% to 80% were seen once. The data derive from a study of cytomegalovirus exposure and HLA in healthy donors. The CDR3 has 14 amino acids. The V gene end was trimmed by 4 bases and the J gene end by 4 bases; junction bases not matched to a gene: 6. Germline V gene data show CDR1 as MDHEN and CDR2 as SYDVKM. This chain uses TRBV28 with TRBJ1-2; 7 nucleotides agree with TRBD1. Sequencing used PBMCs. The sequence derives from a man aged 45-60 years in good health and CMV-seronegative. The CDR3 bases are TGTGCCAGCAGTTACGGCGGACAGGCCTATGGCTACACCTTC. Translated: CASSYGGQAYGYTF.